Listed here are 4 T cell receptor beta chains from one sample, sequenced in a study of T-cell reconstitution after alpha-beta-depleted transplantation in children. Preparing the TCRbeta library involved the use of unique molecular identifiers. TCRdb processed the PCR reads anew with MiXCR; each CDR3 protein has one entry. Among 80,000 or so distinct CDR3 sequences, roughly 13% were seen once, and the ten largest hold about 25%. Sequenced material: PBMCs, mostly from graft donor cells, taken 180 days after TCRalphabeta/CD19-depleted stem cell transplant. These receptors were taken from a male patient aged 2-9 years who had a stem cell transplant for acute lymphoblastic leukemia, so the T cells may come from the graft donor.

The rearrangement links TRBV12-3 or TRBV12-4 to TRBJ1-3, with a possible D match to TRBD1 (5 bases). This CDR3 has 16 amino acids. V was cut by 5 bases and J by 2 bases, with 16 bases left in between. CDR3 in amino acids: CASSRYRRTAGNTIYF. The CDR3 bases are TGTGCCAGCAGTCGTTACAGGAGGACTGCTGGAAACACCATATATTTT.

The chain carries TRBV18 and TRBJ1-2; tentatively, D is TRBD1 (6 bases). Per germline, CDR1 KGHSH and CDR2 LQKENI. The CDR3 runs to 15 residues. Trimming stripped 6 bases from V and 3 bases from J, with 17 bases between. CDR3 DNA: TGTGCCAGCTCCCAGACAGGCGGCGGTGACTATGGCTACACCTTC. This gives the protein CASSQTGGGDYGYTF.

The sample holds a few counts of this clonotype. The V gene is TRBV7-9, the J gene TRBJ2-2; the match to TRBD1 covers 9 bases. The germline V gene has CDR1 SEHNR and CDR2 FQNEAQ (reference sequence). V dropped 7 bases and J dropped 2; count of bases not matched to a gene: 5. The CDR3 length is 15 residues. The CDR3 DNA is TGTGCCAGCACTTGGACAGGGGTTAACACCGGGGAGCTGTTTTTT. This codes for CASTWTGVNTGELFF. The entire variable domain, with the rest obtained from reference TRBV7-9 and TRBJ2-2, is as follows: DTGVSQNPRHKITKRGQNVTFRCDPISEHNRLYWYRQTLGQGPEFLTYFQNEAQLEKSRLLSDRFSAERPKGSFSTLEIQRTEQGDSAMYLCASTWTGVNTGELFFGEGSRLTVL.

This chain connects TRBV7-9 to TRBJ1-1; D is uncertain. This CDR3 has 11 amino acids. The germline V gene encodes CDR1 SEHNR and CDR2 FQNEAQ (reference sequence). The V end was cut by 5 bases, the J end by 3 bases, with 4 bases between. The CDR3 region is CASSRDTEAFF. CDR3 nucleotides: TGTGCCAGCAGCCGGGACACTGAAGCTTTCTTT.